Below, one T cell receptor beta chain is given with its context. Its target is unknown. This sample stems from a study of cytomegalovirus exposure and HLA in healthy donors. This CDR3 region has 16 residues. Germline CDR1 and CDR2: MNHEY and SMNVEV (reference sequence). J gave up 1 base and V 5 bases, and 6 bases lay outside the gene matches. Healthy bone marrow donors supplied every sample. Overall study results and limits: Highly shared sequence variants in one cluster were likely a sequencing artifact. Some TCR beta chains (about 180 of them) were listed as cytomegalovirus-associated. Earlier analysis found most TCR beta V segments productive about 87% or about 30% of the time.

PCR was performed using 60 Vbeta and 13 Jbeta primers. Clones were read by immunoSEQ multiplex PCR, and TCRdb kept only the in-frame ones, dropping some. The ten most abundant clones cover approximately 2% of a sample with tens of thousands of clones. This rearrangement joins TRBV27 to TRBJ1-2; 11 nucleotides match TRBD1. The sequence was collected from a woman aged 40 to 50 in good health and CMV-seropositive. The sequencing sample was made of PBMCs. The CDR3 bases are TGTGCCAGCAGTCCGGACAGGGGGCTTGGTAACTATGGCTACACCTTC. This translates into CASSPDRGLGNYGYTF.